This T cell receptor (beta chain) was obtained from a study of human T cells and chemical hapten exposure. Study details: Slight differences in pooled library volume were the main source of varying TCR yields across samples. General study findings and limits: No shift was seen in TCRs above 1 in 1000 frequency with DPC sensitization.

V shed 8 bases, J shed 4 bases, and the junction held 7 bases outside the gene matches. This CDR3 comprises 15 residues. CDR1 SQVTM and CDR2 ANQGSEA come from the germline V gene. Authors' processing steps: With a range of roughly 20,000 to 690,600, the median per sample was roughly 97,000 TCRs. TCRdb recomputed calls from the 5' RACE reads with MiXCR, one row per CDR3 protein. The V and J calls reflect TCRdb's pipeline rather than the authors' work. The sample contains 150,000 or so distinct CDR3 sequences, 3.5% to 5% of which appear only once. Sequencing started from total RNA isolated from unfractionated whole blood. This clonotype was seen ten or more times. What it recognizes is unknown.

The chain joins TRBV29-1 to TRBJ2-3; TRBD2 aligns across 15 bases. This receptor was identified in a female donor in good health. The CDR3: CSFRTSGGVADTQYF. CDR3 nucleotide sequence: TGCAGCTTCAGGACTAGCGGGGGGGTCGCAGATACGCAGTATTTT.